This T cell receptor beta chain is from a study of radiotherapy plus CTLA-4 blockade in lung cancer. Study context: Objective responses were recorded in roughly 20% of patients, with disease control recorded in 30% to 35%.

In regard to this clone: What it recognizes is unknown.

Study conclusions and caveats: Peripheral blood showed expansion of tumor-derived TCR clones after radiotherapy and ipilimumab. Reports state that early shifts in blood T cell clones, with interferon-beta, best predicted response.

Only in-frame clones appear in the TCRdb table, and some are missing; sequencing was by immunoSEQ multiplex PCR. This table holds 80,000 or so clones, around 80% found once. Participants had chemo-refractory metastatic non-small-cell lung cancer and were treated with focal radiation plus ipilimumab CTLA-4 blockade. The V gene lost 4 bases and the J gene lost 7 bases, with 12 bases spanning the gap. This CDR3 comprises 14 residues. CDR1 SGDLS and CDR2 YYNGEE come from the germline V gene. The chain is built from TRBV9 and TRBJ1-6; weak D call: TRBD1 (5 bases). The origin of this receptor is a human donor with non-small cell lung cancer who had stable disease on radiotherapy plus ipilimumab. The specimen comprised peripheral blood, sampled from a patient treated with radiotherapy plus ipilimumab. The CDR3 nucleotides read TGTGCCAGCAGCTCTAAGTGGGGGAATTCACCCCTCCACTTT. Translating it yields CASSSKWGNSPLHF.